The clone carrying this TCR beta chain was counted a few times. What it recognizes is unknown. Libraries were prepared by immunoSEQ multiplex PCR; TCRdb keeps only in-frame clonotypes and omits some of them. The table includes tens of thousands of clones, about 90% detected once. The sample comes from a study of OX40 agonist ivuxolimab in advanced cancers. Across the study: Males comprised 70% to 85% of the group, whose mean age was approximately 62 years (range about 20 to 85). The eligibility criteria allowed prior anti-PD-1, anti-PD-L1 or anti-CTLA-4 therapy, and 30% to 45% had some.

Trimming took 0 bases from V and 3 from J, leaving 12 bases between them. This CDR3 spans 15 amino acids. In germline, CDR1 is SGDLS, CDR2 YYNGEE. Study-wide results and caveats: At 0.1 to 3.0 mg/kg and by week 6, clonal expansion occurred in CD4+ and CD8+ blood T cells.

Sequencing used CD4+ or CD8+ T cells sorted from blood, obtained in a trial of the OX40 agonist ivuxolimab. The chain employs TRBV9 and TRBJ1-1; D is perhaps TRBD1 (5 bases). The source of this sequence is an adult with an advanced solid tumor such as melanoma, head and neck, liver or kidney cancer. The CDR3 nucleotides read TGTGCCAGCAGCGTAGACCCAGGGTGGGACACTGAAGCTTTCTTT. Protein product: CASSVDPGWDTEAFF.